The clone carrying this T cell receptor beta chain is a singleton in its sample. Antigen specificity is unknown. The V gene's germline CDR1 is SGHDT and CDR2 YYEEEE. This CDR3 has 17 amino acids. V lost 2 bases to trimming and J lost 4 bases, with 18 bases between them. The data derive from a study of shared clonotypes between healthy human individuals. Study-level results: The small donor group covered limited genetic and exposure diversity.

Assay used: immunoSEQ multiplex PCR; TCRdb lists only in-frame clones, some missing. The sample lists about 2 million clones, about 95% seen once, with roughly 1% in the top ten. Naive CD8 cells lacked CD45RO, underwent positive selection for CCR7 and left out terminally differentiated effector memory CD45RA+ cells. This chain connects TRBV5-6 to TRBJ2-2, with D maybe TRBD1 (6 bases). The clonotype originates from a man aged 18 to 30 in good health. What was sequenced was naive CD8+ T cells sorted from blood. The CDR3 nucleotides are TGTGCCAGCAGCTTAGGTCCTCAAGGACAGTTCACCGGGGAGCTGTTTTTT. It codes for CASSLGPQGQFTGELFF.